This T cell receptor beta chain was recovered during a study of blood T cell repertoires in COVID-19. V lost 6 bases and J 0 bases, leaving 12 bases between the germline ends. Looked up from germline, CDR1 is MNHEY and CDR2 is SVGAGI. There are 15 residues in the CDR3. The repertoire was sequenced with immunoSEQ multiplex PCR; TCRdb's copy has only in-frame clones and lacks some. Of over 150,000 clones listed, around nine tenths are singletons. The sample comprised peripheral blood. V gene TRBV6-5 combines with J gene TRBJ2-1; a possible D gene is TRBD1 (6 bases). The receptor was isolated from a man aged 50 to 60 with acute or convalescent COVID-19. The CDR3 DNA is TGTGCCAGCAGGCAAGCGGACAGCTCCTACAATGAGCAGTTCTTC. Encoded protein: CASRQADSSYNEQFF.